This T cell receptor beta chain came from a study of blood T cell repertoires in COVID-19 (dated by TCRdb to between 2020 and 2021). Regarding the research as a whole: The collaborator samples originated in the United States, Italy and Spain and spanned the acute and convalescent phases of COVID-19. Where available, HLA class I and class II types were taken from metadata supplied by the sample provider and were not determined by assay-based typing. The repertoires were released in a freely available public database meant as a resource for research on the immune response to SARS-CoV-2. The sample metadata nearly always contained a de-identified subject ID, COVID-19 status, age in years and sex. Samples were obtained from the ongoing ImmuneRACE study (first 160 participants) and from some 1,300 subjects provided by 6 global collaborators. Subjects who had been exposed to COVID-19, were actively infected with it, or had recovered from it provided the deeply sampled blood TCRbeta repertoires that made up the dataset. The prospective study material was composed of cDNA or gDNA derived from T cells, B-cell-depleted T cells, or PBMCs.

The collaborating institutions used their own protocols to collect whole blood in K2EDTA tubes. For TCRbeta analysis, collaborators shipped samples as frozen whole blood, isolated PBMCs, or DNA extracted from either of those sample types. Broader findings and caveats from the paper: The quantity of clinical and demographic metadata differed by source and by participant and was supplied without curation.

TCRbeta CDR3 regions were amplified from genomic DNA using the immunoSEQ Assay, a bias-controlled multiplex PCR. Per the original workflow: The number of nucleated cells in each sample was estimated by amplification of reference gene primers within the assay. Sequence reads were collapsed and filtered to measure the absolute abundance of every unique TCRbeta CDR3 rearrangement. For each sample, productive Simpson clonality was calculated by taking the square root of Simpson's diversity index across productive rearrangements. Held by TCRdb, this immuneACCESS table contains in-frame sequences only and omits some clones. Under half of the omission traces to an unresolved V gene where checked; the cause of the rest is unknown. V, J and clone size reflect that table, while D and trimming were determined from the DNA. The sample yields approximately 290,000 clones; roughly 89% were counted once. Roughly 0.8% of the sample goes to the ten largest clones.

On this clone: Its antigen target is currently unknown. No quality values exist for individual bases; no much larger clone is one base distant.

V lost 0 bases and J lost 4 bases, and the count of bases not matched to a germline gene is 11. Taken from cysteine to phenylalanine, the CDR3 has 19 residues. CDR3 DNA only is kept here, 57 bases in frame from base 1. CDR1 and CDR2, looked up from the germline V gene, are MGHRA and YSYEKL. The V and J genes are TRBV4-1 and TRBJ2-4, with 11 bases aligning to TRBD1. The specimen sequenced was peripheral blood. The source is a man aged 30 to 39 with acute or convalescent COVID-19. The CDR3: CASSQDTGLGQGAKNIQYF. The base sequence is TGCGCCAGCAGCCAAGACACGGGACTAGGACAGGGGGCGAAAAACATTCAGTACTTC.